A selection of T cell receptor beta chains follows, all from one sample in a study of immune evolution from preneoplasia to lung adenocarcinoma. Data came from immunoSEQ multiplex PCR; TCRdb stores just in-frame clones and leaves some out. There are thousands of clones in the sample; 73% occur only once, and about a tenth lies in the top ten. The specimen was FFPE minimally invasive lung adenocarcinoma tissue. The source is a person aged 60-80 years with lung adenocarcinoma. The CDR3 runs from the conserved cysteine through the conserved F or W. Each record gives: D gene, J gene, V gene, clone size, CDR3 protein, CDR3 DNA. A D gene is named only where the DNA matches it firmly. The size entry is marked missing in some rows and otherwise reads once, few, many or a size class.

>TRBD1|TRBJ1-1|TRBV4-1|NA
CASSPKTGAPLAEAFF
TGCGCCAGCAGCCCCAAGACAGGGGCGCCGTTGGCTGAAGCTTTCTTT
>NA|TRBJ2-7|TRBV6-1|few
CASRDRVISYEQYF
TGTGCCAGCAGAGACCGGGTAATCTCCTACGAGCAGTACTTC
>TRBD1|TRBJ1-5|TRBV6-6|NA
CASSSGTGVNQPQHF
TGTGCCAGCAGTTCCGGGACAGGGGTCAATCAGCCCCAGCATTTT
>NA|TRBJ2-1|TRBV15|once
CATSKTTGEGYNEQFF
TGTGCCACCAGCAAAACGACAGGGGAGGGCTACAATGAGCAGTTCTTC
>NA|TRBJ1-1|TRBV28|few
CASTPGRGGGTEAFF
TGTGCCAGCACCCCTGGGAGGGGAGGGGGCACTGAAGCTTTCTTT
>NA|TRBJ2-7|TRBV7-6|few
CASSLAGDTFYEQYF
TGTGCCAGCAGCTTAGCAGGGGACACCTTCTACGAGCAGTACTTC
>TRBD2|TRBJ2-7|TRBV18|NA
CASSPGTSRSGEQYF
TGTGCCAGCTCACCAGGGACTAGCCGCTCAGGGGAGCAGTACTTC
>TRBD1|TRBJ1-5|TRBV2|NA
CASSVGTGREPQHF
TGTGCCAGCAGTGTTGGGACAGGGCGGGAGCCCCAGCATTTT
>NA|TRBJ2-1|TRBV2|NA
CASSERGRLIRDNEQFF
TGTGCCAGCAGTGAACGGGGCAGATTAATTCGAGACAATGAGCAGTTCTTC
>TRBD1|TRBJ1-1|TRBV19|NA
CASSTRQGAWGETEAFF
TGTGCCAGTAGCACACGACAGGGGGCTTGGGGTGAAACTGAAGCTTTCTTT
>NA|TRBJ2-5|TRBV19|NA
CASSIATMQETQYF
TGTGCCAGTAGTATAGCAACAATGCAAGAGACCCAGTACTTC
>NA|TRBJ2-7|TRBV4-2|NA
CASSHYQGERNEQYF
TGTGCCAGCAGCCATTACCAGGGCGAAAGAAACGAGCAGTACTTC
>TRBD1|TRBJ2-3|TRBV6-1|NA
CASSEGQGADTQYF
TGTGCCAGCAGTGAGGGACAGGGGGCAGATACGCAGTATTTT
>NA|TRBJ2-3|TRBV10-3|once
CAISKSSPTDTQYF
TGTGCCATCAGTAAGTCGAGTCCCACAGATACGCAGTATTTT
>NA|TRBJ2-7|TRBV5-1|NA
CASSLDAYEQYF
TGCGCCAGCAGCTTGGACGCCTACGAGCAGTACTTC
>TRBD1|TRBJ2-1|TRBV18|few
CASSPRSPGQNYNEQFF
TGTGCCAGCTCACCGCGAAGCCCGGGACAGAACTACAATGAGCAGTTCTTC
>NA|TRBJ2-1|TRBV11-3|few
CASSPDGFYNEQFF
TGTGCCAGCAGCCCCGACGGATTCTACAATGAGCAGTTCTTC
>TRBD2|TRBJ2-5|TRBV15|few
CATGRDGRETQYF
TGTGCCACCGGCCGGGACGGGAGGGAGACCCAGTACTTC
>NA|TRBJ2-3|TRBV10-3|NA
CAIALRGGTDTQYF
TGTGCCATCGCCCTGAGGGGTGGCACAGATACGCAGTATTTT
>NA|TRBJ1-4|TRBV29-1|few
CSAATGANEKLFF
TGCAGCGCCGCGACAGGAGCTAATGAAAAACTGTTTTTT
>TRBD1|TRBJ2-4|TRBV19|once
CASRGTGGSLAKNIQYF
TGTGCCAGTCGTGGGACAGGGGGCTCTCTAGCCAAAAACATTCAGTACTTC
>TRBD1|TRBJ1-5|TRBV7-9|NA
CASSEAGGGNQPQHF
TGTGCCAGCAGCGAAGCAGGGGGCGGCAATCAGCCCCAGCATTTT
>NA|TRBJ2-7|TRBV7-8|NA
CASSFGQTYEQYF
TGTGCCAGCAGCTTTGGACAGACCTACGAGCAGTACTTC
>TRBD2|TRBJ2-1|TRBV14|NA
CASSQASGGEQFF
TGTGCCAGCAGCCAGGCTAGCGGGGGAGAGCAGTTCTTC
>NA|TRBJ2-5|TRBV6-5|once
CASSYVQGGETQYF
TGTGCCAGCAGTTATGTCCAGGGTGGGGAGACCCAGTACTTC
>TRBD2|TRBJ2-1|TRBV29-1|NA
CSVRTSYEQFF
TGCAGCGTTAGGACTAGCTATGAGCAGTTCTTC
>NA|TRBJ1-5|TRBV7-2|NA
CASSRGVNQPQHF
TGTGCCAGCAGCCGGGGCGTCAATCAGCCCCAGCATTTT
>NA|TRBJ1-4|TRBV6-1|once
CASSEPGRYNEKLFF
TGTGCCAGCAGTGAACCAGGGCGATATAATGAAAAACTGTTTTTT
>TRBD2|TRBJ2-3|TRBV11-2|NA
CASSPGTSGSLQYF
TGTGCCAGCAGTCCCGGGACTAGCGGGAGTTTGCAGTATTTT
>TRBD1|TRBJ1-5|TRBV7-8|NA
CASSLTGANSNQPQHF
TGTGCCAGCAGCTTAACAGGGGCGAATAGTAATCAGCCCCAGCATTTT
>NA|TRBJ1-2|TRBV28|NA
CASSPALIGYYGYTF
TGTGCCAGCAGCCCCGCCCTAATAGGGTACTATGGCTACACCTTC
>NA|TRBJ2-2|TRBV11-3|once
CAPSCVFEGAGPEGRELFF
TGTGCCCCTTCGTGTGTATTCGAGGGGGCGGGGCCCGAAGGGAGGGAGCTGTTTTTT
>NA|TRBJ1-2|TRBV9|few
CASSVDGGDGYTF
TGTGCCAGCAGCGTAGACGGGGGGGACGGCTACACCTTC
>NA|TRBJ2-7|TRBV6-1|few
CASRAGGTPYEQYF
TGTGCCAGCAGGGCCGGAGGAACCCCCTACGAGCAGTACTTC
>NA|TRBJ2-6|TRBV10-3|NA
CAISAQGPGANVLTF
TGTGCCATCAGCGCACAGGGTCCTGGGGCCAACGTCCTGACTTTC
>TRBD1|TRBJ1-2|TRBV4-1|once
CASSQLDRNYGYTF
TGCGCCAGCAGCCAATTGGACAGGAACTATGGCTACACCTTC
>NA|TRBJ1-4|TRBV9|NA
CASSVAQDFNEKLFF
TGTGCCAGCAGCGTAGCCCAGGATTTTAATGAAAAACTGTTTTTT
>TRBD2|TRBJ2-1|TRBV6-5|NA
CASSYTGLAGGNEQFF
TGTGCCAGCAGTTACACTGGACTAGCGGGAGGCAATGAGCAGTTCTTC
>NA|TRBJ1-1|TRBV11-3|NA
CASSPSAYSEAFF
TGTGCCAGCAGCCCGAGTGCGTACAGTGAAGCTTTCTTT